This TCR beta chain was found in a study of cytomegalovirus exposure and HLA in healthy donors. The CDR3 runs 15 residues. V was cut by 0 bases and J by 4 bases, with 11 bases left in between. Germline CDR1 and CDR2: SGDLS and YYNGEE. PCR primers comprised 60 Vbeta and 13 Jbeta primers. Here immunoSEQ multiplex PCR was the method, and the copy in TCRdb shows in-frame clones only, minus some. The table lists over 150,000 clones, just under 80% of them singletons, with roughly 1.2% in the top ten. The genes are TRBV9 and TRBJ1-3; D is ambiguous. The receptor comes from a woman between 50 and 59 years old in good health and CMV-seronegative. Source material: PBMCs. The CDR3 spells CASSVGVNQGNTIYF. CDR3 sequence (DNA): TGTGCCAGCAGCGTAGGAGTAAATCAAGGAAACACCATATATTTT.